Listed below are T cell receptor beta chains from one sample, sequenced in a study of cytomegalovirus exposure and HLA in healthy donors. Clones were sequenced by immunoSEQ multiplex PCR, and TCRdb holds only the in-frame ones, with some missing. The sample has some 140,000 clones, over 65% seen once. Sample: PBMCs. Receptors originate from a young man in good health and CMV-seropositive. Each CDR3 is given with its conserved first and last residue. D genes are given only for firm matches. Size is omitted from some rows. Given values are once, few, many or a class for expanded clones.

CDR3 protein: CASSFDRGIGTDTQYF
CDR3 DNA: TGTGCCAGCAGCTTCGACAGGGGTATTGGCACAGATACGCAGTATTTT
CDR3 length: 16
V gene: TRBV7-9
J gene: TRBJ2-3
D gene: TRBD1
clone size: NA

CDR3 protein: CASSSTGAISNQPQHF
CDR3 DNA: TGTGCCAGCAGCTCGACAGGGGCCATTAGCAATCAGCCCCAGCATTTT
CDR3 length: 16
V gene: TRBV7-2
J gene: TRBJ1-5
D gene: TRBD1
clone size: few

CDR3 protein: CASSLGVEGPQHF
CDR3 DNA: TGTGCCAGCAGCTTAGGAGTGGAAGGGCCCCAGCATTTT
CDR3 length: 13
V gene: TRBV5-6
J gene: TRBJ1-5
D gene: NA
clone size: medium-sized

CDR3 protein: CASSLARTGGLQETQYF
CDR3 DNA: TGTGCCAGCAGCTTAGCGCGTACGGGAGGTTTACAAGAGACCCAGTACTTC
CDR3 length: 17
V gene: TRBV7-2
J gene: TRBJ2-5
D gene: TRBD2
clone size: once

CDR3 protein: CASSPRTGTISEQYF
CDR3 DNA: TGTGCCAGCTCACCACGAACGGGAACAATAAGCGAGCAGTACTTC
CDR3 length: 15
V gene: TRBV18
J gene: TRBJ2-7
D gene: NA
clone size: few

CDR3 protein: CASSVRGQGFGNTEAFF
CDR3 DNA: TGTGCCAGCAGCGTCCGGGGACAGGGGTTTGGGAACACTGAAGCTTTCTTT
CDR3 length: 17
V gene: TRBV9
J gene: TRBJ1-1
D gene: TRBD1
clone size: NA

CDR3 protein: CASSDRTNPYEQYF
CDR3 DNA: TGCGCCAGCAGTGATCGAACTAACCCCTACGAGCAGTACTTC
CDR3 length: 14
V gene: TRBV10-1
J gene: TRBJ2-7
D gene: NA
clone size: NA

CDR3 protein: CATSNGQMPGYTF
CDR3 DNA: TGTGCCACCAGCAACGGACAGATGCCCGGCTACACCTTC
CDR3 length: 13
V gene: TRBV15
J gene: TRBJ1-2
D gene: NA
clone size: NA

CDR3 protein: CASSVGSSGIYEQYF
CDR3 DNA: TGTGCCAGCAGCGTGGGGTCTAGCGGGATCTACGAGCAGTACTTC
CDR3 length: 15
V gene: TRBV9
J gene: TRBJ2-7
D gene: TRBD2
clone size: few

CDR3 protein: CASSFTSGGEGEQYF
CDR3 DNA: TGCGCCAGCAGCTTTACTAGCGGGGGGGAGGGCGAGCAGTACTTC
CDR3 length: 15
V gene: TRBV5-1
J gene: TRBJ2-7
D gene: TRBD2
clone size: NA

CDR3 protein: CASSFAPSGETQYF
CDR3 DNA: TGTGCCAGCAGCTTCGCCCCTTCCGGGGAGACCCAGTACTTC
CDR3 length: 14
V gene: TRBV7-2
J gene: TRBJ2-5
D gene: NA
clone size: NA

CDR3 protein: CASSLRTYYEQYF
CDR3 DNA: TGTGCCAGCAGCTTGAGGACATACTACGAGCAGTACTTC
CDR3 length: 13
V gene: TRBV7-9
J gene: TRBJ2-7
D gene: NA
clone size: NA

CDR3 protein: CASSQDPSGVQSYEQYF
CDR3 DNA: TGCGCCAGCAGCCAAGACCCATCGGGAGTTCAGTCCTACGAGCAGTACTTC
CDR3 length: 17
V gene: TRBV4-1
J gene: TRBJ2-7
D gene: NA
clone size: NA

CDR3 protein: CASSADRGAQPQHF
CDR3 DNA: TGTGCCAGCAGCGCCGACAGGGGGGCTCAGCCCCAGCATTTT
CDR3 length: 14
V gene: TRBV7-2
J gene: TRBJ1-5
D gene: TRBD1
clone size: NA

CDR3 protein: CASSAPWTGDADTQYF
CDR3 DNA: TGTGCCAGCAGTGCGCCTTGGACAGGGGACGCAGATACGCAGTATTTT
CDR3 length: 16
V gene: TRBV27
J gene: TRBJ2-3
D gene: TRBD1
clone size: NA

CDR3 protein: CASSGDRVNEQFF
CDR3 DNA: TGCGCCAGCAGCGGCGACAGGGTCAATGAGCAGTTCTTC
CDR3 length: 13
V gene: TRBV5-1
J gene: TRBJ2-1
D gene: TRBD1
clone size: NA

CDR3 protein: CASRLARGHRKPSSGTNYGYTF
CDR3 DNA: TGTGCAAGTCGCTTAGCGCGCGGGCATCGAAAACCATCCTCTGGAACTAACTATGGCTACACCTTC
CDR3 length: 22
V gene: TRBV12-2
J gene: TRBJ1-2
D gene: NA
clone size: NA

CDR3 protein: CASSRDVVSPLHF
CDR3 DNA: TGTGCCAGCAGCAGGGATGTAGTTTCACCCCTCCACTTT
CDR3 length: 13
V gene: TRBV2
J gene: TRBJ1-6
D gene: NA
clone size: few

CDR3 protein: CASSNEGEKLFF
CDR3 DNA: TGTGCCAGCTCCAATGAGGGCGAAAAACTGTTTTTT
CDR3 length: 12
V gene: TRBV28
J gene: TRBJ1-4
D gene: NA
clone size: NA

CDR3 protein: CASSFGTEYNEQFF
CDR3 DNA: TGTGCCAGCAGCTTCGGGACAGAATACAATGAGCAGTTCTTC
CDR3 length: 14
V gene: TRBV5-4
J gene: TRBJ2-1
D gene: TRBD1
clone size: NA

CDR3 protein: CASRAGSATEAFF
CDR3 DNA: TGTGCCAGCAGGGCGGGTTCGGCCACTGAAGCTTTCTTT
CDR3 length: 13
V gene: TRBV6-5
J gene: TRBJ1-1
D gene: NA
clone size: NA

CDR3 protein: CASSPRQETQYF
CDR3 DNA: TGCGCCAGCAGCCCCCGCCAAGAGACCCAGTACTTC
CDR3 length: 12
V gene: TRBV5-1
J gene: TRBJ2-5
D gene: NA
clone size: NA

CDR3 protein: CTSSPRQGKSPYEQYF
CDR3 DNA: TGTACCAGCAGCCCACGACAGGGAAAGTCCCCCTACGAGCAGTACTTC
CDR3 length: 16
V gene: TRBV28
J gene: TRBJ2-7
D gene: TRBD1
clone size: once

CDR3 protein: CASSSRGNQPQHF
CDR3 DNA: TGTGCCAGCAGTTCCCGTGGCAATCAGCCCCAGCATTTT
CDR3 length: 13
V gene: TRBV28
J gene: TRBJ1-5
D gene: NA
clone size: NA

CDR3 protein: CAWSGGVSTDTQYF
CDR3 DNA: TGTGCCTGGAGTGGCGGCGTTAGCACAGATACGCAGTATTTT
CDR3 length: 14
V gene: TRBV30
J gene: TRBJ2-3
D gene: NA
clone size: once

CDR3 protein: CASSPPGGNYQPQHF
CDR3 DNA: TGTGCCAGCTCACCGCCCGGGGGGAACTATCAGCCCCAGCATTTT
CDR3 length: 15
V gene: TRBV18
J gene: TRBJ1-5
D gene: NA
clone size: NA

CDR3 protein: CASSVAPITSSYEQYF
CDR3 DNA: TGTGCCAGCAGCGTAGCCCCAATCACAAGCTCCTACGAGCAGTACTTC
CDR3 length: 16
V gene: TRBV9
J gene: TRBJ2-7
D gene: NA
clone size: NA

CDR3 protein: CASSVTTGGTEAFF
CDR3 DNA: TGCGCCAGCAGCGTCACGACAGGGGGCACTGAAGCTTTCTTT
CDR3 length: 14
V gene: TRBV5-1
J gene: TRBJ1-1
D gene: TRBD1
clone size: once

CDR3 protein: CASSLGTGAQETQYF
CDR3 DNA: TGTGCCAGCAGCCTCGGGACAGGGGCCCAAGAGACCCAGTACTTC
CDR3 length: 15
V gene: TRBV9
J gene: TRBJ2-5
D gene: TRBD1
clone size: NA

CDR3 protein: CASSLESSGGPTDTQYF
CDR3 DNA: TGCGCCAGCAGCTTAGAGTCTAGCGGGGGCCCCACAGATACGCAGTATTTT
CDR3 length: 17
V gene: TRBV5-1
J gene: TRBJ2-3
D gene: TRBD2
clone size: NA

CDR3 protein: CASMGLPTYNEQFF
CDR3 DNA: TGTGCCAGTATGGGACTCCCGACCTACAATGAGCAGTTCTTC
CDR3 length: 14
V gene: TRBV19
J gene: TRBJ2-1
D gene: NA
clone size: NA

CDR3 protein: CASSLVRQGGPGELFF
CDR3 DNA: TGTGCCAGCAGCTTAGTTCGTCAGGGCGGCCCCGGGGAGCTGTTTTTT
CDR3 length: 16
V gene: TRBV11-2
J gene: TRBJ2-2
D gene: NA
clone size: NA

CDR3 protein: CASSLSGPEQFF
CDR3 DNA: TGTGCCAGCAGCTTATCAGGTCCTGAGCAGTTCTTC
CDR3 length: 12
V gene: TRBV7-3
J gene: TRBJ2-1
D gene: NA
clone size: NA

CDR3 protein: CASSGRADYEQYF
CDR3 DNA: TGTGCCAGCAGTGGGCGGGCCGACTACGAGCAGTACTTC
CDR3 length: 13
V gene: TRBV27
J gene: TRBJ2-7
D gene: NA
clone size: few

CDR3 protein: CASSSGSTGGLGGYTF
CDR3 DNA: TGTGCCAGCAGCTCCGGGTCAACAGGGGGCTTAGGCGGCTACACCTTC
CDR3 length: 16
V gene: TRBV7-3
J gene: TRBJ1-2
D gene: TRBD1
clone size: NA

CDR3 protein: CSVGTSGAYEQYF
CDR3 DNA: TGCAGCGTAGGGACTAGCGGCGCCTACGAGCAGTACTTC
CDR3 length: 13
V gene: TRBV29-1
J gene: TRBJ2-7
D gene: TRBD2
clone size: NA

CDR3 protein: CASSYSAGVNEQYF
CDR3 DNA: TGTGCCAGCAGTTACTCTGCCGGGGTCAACGAGCAGTACTTC
CDR3 length: 14
V gene: TRBV6-5
J gene: TRBJ2-7
D gene: NA
clone size: NA

CDR3 protein: CASRTSIPGWVYF
CDR3 DNA: TGTGCCAGCAGAACTTCAATCCCGGGTTGGGTGTACTTC
CDR3 length: 13
V gene: TRBV27
J gene: TRBJ2-7
D gene: NA
clone size: NA

CDR3 protein: CASSQKDRGWDEQFF
CDR3 DNA: TGTGCCAGCAGCCAAAAGGACAGGGGGTGGGATGAGCAGTTCTTC
CDR3 length: 15
V gene: TRBV14
J gene: TRBJ2-1
D gene: TRBD1
clone size: few

CDR3 protein: CASSERSVRDHEQYF
CDR3 DNA: TGTGCCAGCAGCGAAAGGAGTGTCAGGGATCACGAGCAGTACTTC
CDR3 length: 15
V gene: TRBV9
J gene: TRBJ2-7
D gene: NA
clone size: few

CDR3 protein: CATSRWTDKGTEAFF
CDR3 DNA: TGTGCCACCAGCAGGTGGACAGATAAGGGCACTGAAGCTTTCTTT
CDR3 length: 15
V gene: TRBV15
J gene: TRBJ1-1
D gene: NA
clone size: NA

CDR3 protein: CAWSGGGFQPQHF
CDR3 DNA: TGTGCCTGGAGTGGGGGAGGTTTTCAGCCCCAGCATTTT
CDR3 length: 13
V gene: TRBV30
J gene: TRBJ1-5
D gene: NA
clone size: NA

CDR3 protein: CAISESQGRITKNIQYF
CDR3 DNA: TGTGCCATCAGTGAGTCGCAGGGGCGGATTACCAAAAACATTCAGTACTTC
CDR3 length: 17
V gene: TRBV10-3
J gene: TRBJ2-4
D gene: NA
clone size: NA

CDR3 protein: CASSLWGGYEQYF
CDR3 DNA: TGTGCCAGCAGTTTATGGGGGGGCTACGAGCAGTACTTC
CDR3 length: 13
V gene: TRBV27
J gene: TRBJ2-7
D gene: TRBD2
clone size: NA

CDR3 protein: CASGGQWGSPLHF
CDR3 DNA: TGCGCCAGCGGAGGACAGTGGGGTTCACCCCTCCACTTT
CDR3 length: 13
V gene: TRBV10-1
J gene: TRBJ1-6
D gene: NA
clone size: NA

CDR3 protein: CAWSPGLNGPQHF
CDR3 DNA: TGTGCCTGGAGTCCAGGGCTCAACGGGCCCCAGCATTTT
CDR3 length: 13
V gene: TRBV30
J gene: TRBJ1-5
D gene: NA
clone size: NA

CDR3 protein: CASSLAQYEQYF
CDR3 DNA: TGTGCCAGCAGCTTAGCTCAGTACGAGCAGTACTTC
CDR3 length: 12
V gene: TRBV7-9
J gene: TRBJ2-7
D gene: NA
clone size: few

CDR3 protein: CASSLAFSGSLVTQYF
CDR3 DNA: TGTGCCAGCAGTTTGGCCTTTAGCGGGAGCCTGGTTACGCAGTATTTT
CDR3 length: 16
V gene: TRBV27
J gene: TRBJ2-3
D gene: TRBD2
clone size: NA

CDR3 protein: CASSETDTIYF
CDR3 DNA: TGCGCCAGCAGTGAGACGGACACCATATATTTT
CDR3 length: 11
V gene: TRBV10-2
J gene: TRBJ1-3
D gene: NA
clone size: NA

CDR3 protein: CASSAQGANYGYTF
CDR3 DNA: TGTGCCAGCAGTGCCCAGGGGGCTAACTATGGCTACACCTTC
CDR3 length: 14
V gene: TRBV2
J gene: TRBJ1-2
D gene: TRBD1
clone size: NA

CDR3 protein: CASSLRSGIYSYEQYF
CDR3 DNA: TGTGCCAGCAGCTTGAGAAGCGGGATATACTCCTACGAGCAGTACTTC
CDR3 length: 16
V gene: TRBV5-6
J gene: TRBJ2-7
D gene: TRBD2
clone size: NA

CDR3 protein: CASAGRKNEQFF
CDR3 DNA: TGTGCCTCTGCGGGCCGGAAGAATGAGCAGTTCTTC
CDR3 length: 12
V gene: TRBV12-5
J gene: TRBJ2-1
D gene: NA
clone size: NA

CDR3 protein: CASSPTGDPSPLHF
CDR3 DNA: TGCGCCAGCAGTCCTACAGGGGACCCATCACCCCTCCACTTT
CDR3 length: 14
V gene: TRBV7-2
J gene: TRBJ1-6
D gene: TRBD1
clone size: NA

CDR3 protein: CASSPKRGPEGAQYF
CDR3 DNA: TGTGCCAGCAGCCCCAAGCGGGGGCCAGAAGGGGCCCAGTACTTC
CDR3 length: 15
V gene: TRBV7-8
J gene: TRBJ2-5
D gene: TRBD2
clone size: NA